One sample yielded the 8 T cell receptor beta chains listed below, sequenced in a study of blood T cell repertoires in COVID-19. Clones were sequenced by immunoSEQ multiplex PCR, and TCRdb holds only the in-frame ones, with some missing. Of 300,000 to 500,000 clones listed, roughly 90% were seen once; the top ten hold more than 0.9%. The sequenced material came from PBMCs or T cells enriched from blood (not recorded which). Receptor source: a woman aged 25 to 39 with acute COVID-19.

J is TRBJ2-7 and V is TRBV2; D possibly corresponds to TRBD1 (6 bases). The V end was cut by 7 bases, the J end by 2 bases, with 18 bases between. There are 15 residues in the CDR3. The germline CDR1 and CDR2 sequences are SNHLY and FYNNEI. The CDR3 sequence is CASILQGISPYEQYF. In DNA form, the CDR3 reads TGTGCCAGCATTTTGCAGGGGATATCCCCCTACGAGCAGTACTTC. The variable domain in full, completed from reference TRBV2 and TRBJ2-7, reads EPEVTQTPSHQVTQMGQEVILRCVPISNHLYFYWYRQILGQKVEFLVSFYNNEISEKSEIFDDQFSVERPDGSNFTLKIRSTKLEDSAMYFCASILQGISPYEQYFGPGTRLTVT.

The chain is built from TRBV7-3 and TRBJ2-3; a weak D match, TRBD2 (5 bases). Between the trimmed V and J ends, which lost 5 bases and 3 bases, there was a span of 15 bases. The CDR3 covers 15 residues. Germline CDR1 and CDR2: SGHTA and FQGTGA. CDR3 region: CASSINPLVTDTQYF. Here the CDR3 DNA reads TGTGCCAGCAGCATCAACCCACTAGTGACAGATACGCAGTATTTT.

The CDR3 region has the DNA TGTGCCAGCAGCGCCGGGACAGGGGCATCACCCCTCCACTTT. Protein: CASSAGTGASPLHF. This chain links TRBV9 with TRBJ1-6; 10 positions agree with TRBD1. Trimming at V came to 3 bases and at J to 10 bases, leaving 4 bases not matched to a gene. Per germline, CDR1 SGDLS and CDR2 YYNGEE. The CDR3 contains 14 residues.

The chain recombines TRBV2 with TRBJ2-1, with 14 positions matching TRBD2. In germline, CDR1 is SNHLY, CDR2 FYNNEI. The CDR3 is 19 amino acids. Losses at the gene ends were 4 bases for V and 0 bases for J; bases not matched to a gene: 8. This chain's CDR3 is CASSGGLAGGLSSYNEQFF. CDR3 DNA: TGTGCCAGCAGTGGAGGACTAGCGGGGGGCCTTAGCTCCTACAATGAGCAGTTCTTC. Complete variable domain (other parts from reference TRBV2 and TRBJ2-1): EPEVTQTPSHQVTQMGQEVILRCVPISNHLYFYWYRQILGQKVEFLVSFYNNEISEKSEIFDDQFSVERPDGSNFTLKIRSTKLEDSAMYFCASSGGLAGGLSSYNEQFFGPGTRLTVL.

The gene calls are TRBV11-2 and TRBJ1-5; D ambiguous. The germline V and J ends were trimmed by 5 bases and 0 bases, with 8 bases remaining between them. The CDR3 has 14 amino acids. Germline CDR1 SGHAT, CDR2 FQNNGV. The CDR3 reads CASSQTNSNQPQHF. For the CDR3, the DNA is TGTGCCAGCAGCCAAACAAATAGCAATCAGCCCCAGCATTTT. The full variable domain, rest sourced from reference TRBV11-2 and TRBJ1-5, is EAGVAQSPRYKIIEKRQSVAFWCNPISGHATLYWYQQILGQGPKLLIQFQNNGVVDDSQLPKDRFSAERLKGVDSTLKIQPAKLEDSAVYLCASSQTNSNQPQHFGDGTRLSIL.

The chain recombines TRBV15 with TRBJ1-6; possibly TRBD1 for D (5 bases). CDR1 LNHNV and CDR2 YYDKDF come from the germline V gene (reference sequence). The CDR3 contains 16 residues. Trimming took off 1 base at V and 4 bases at J, with 11 bases between the two ends. CDR3 in DNA: TGTGCCACCAGCAGAGGGGATCCAGGGTATAATTCACCCCTCCACTTT. This encodes CATSRGDPGYNSPLHF.

The chain links TRBV29-1 to TRBJ1-2; a weak D match, TRBD1 (5 bases). Trimming removed 3 bases from V and 4 bases from J, with 9 bases in between. This CDR3 region has 12 residues. Germline V gene lookup returns CDR1 SQVTM and CDR2 ANQGSEA. CDR3 in amino acids: CSVERGVYGYTF. DNA for the CDR3: TGCAGCGTTGAGCGGGGGGTCTATGGCTACACCTTC.

This chain uses TRBV18 with TRBJ2-7; tentatively, D is TRBD1 (5 bases). This CDR3 is 13 amino acids long. V gave up 6 bases and J gave up 2 bases, with 11 bases separating them. Germline CDR1 is KGHSH and CDR2 is LQKENI. CDR3 bases: TGTGCCAGCTCGCAGACAGTAACCTACGAGCAGTACTTC. Protein: CASSQTVTYEQYF.